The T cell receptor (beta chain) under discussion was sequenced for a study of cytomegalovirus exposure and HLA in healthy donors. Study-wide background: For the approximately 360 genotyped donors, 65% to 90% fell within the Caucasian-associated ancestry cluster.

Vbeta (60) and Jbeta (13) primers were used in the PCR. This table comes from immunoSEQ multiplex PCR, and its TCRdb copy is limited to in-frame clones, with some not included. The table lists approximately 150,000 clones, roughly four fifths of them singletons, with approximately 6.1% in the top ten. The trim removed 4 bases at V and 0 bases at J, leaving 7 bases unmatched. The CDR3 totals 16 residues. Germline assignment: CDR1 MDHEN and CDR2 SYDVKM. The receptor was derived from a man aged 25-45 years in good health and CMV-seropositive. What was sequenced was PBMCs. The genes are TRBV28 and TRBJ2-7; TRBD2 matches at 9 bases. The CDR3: CASSSPLAGNSYEQYF. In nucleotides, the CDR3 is TGTGCCAGCAGTTCTCCTCTAGCGGGAAACTCCTACGAGCAGTACTTC.